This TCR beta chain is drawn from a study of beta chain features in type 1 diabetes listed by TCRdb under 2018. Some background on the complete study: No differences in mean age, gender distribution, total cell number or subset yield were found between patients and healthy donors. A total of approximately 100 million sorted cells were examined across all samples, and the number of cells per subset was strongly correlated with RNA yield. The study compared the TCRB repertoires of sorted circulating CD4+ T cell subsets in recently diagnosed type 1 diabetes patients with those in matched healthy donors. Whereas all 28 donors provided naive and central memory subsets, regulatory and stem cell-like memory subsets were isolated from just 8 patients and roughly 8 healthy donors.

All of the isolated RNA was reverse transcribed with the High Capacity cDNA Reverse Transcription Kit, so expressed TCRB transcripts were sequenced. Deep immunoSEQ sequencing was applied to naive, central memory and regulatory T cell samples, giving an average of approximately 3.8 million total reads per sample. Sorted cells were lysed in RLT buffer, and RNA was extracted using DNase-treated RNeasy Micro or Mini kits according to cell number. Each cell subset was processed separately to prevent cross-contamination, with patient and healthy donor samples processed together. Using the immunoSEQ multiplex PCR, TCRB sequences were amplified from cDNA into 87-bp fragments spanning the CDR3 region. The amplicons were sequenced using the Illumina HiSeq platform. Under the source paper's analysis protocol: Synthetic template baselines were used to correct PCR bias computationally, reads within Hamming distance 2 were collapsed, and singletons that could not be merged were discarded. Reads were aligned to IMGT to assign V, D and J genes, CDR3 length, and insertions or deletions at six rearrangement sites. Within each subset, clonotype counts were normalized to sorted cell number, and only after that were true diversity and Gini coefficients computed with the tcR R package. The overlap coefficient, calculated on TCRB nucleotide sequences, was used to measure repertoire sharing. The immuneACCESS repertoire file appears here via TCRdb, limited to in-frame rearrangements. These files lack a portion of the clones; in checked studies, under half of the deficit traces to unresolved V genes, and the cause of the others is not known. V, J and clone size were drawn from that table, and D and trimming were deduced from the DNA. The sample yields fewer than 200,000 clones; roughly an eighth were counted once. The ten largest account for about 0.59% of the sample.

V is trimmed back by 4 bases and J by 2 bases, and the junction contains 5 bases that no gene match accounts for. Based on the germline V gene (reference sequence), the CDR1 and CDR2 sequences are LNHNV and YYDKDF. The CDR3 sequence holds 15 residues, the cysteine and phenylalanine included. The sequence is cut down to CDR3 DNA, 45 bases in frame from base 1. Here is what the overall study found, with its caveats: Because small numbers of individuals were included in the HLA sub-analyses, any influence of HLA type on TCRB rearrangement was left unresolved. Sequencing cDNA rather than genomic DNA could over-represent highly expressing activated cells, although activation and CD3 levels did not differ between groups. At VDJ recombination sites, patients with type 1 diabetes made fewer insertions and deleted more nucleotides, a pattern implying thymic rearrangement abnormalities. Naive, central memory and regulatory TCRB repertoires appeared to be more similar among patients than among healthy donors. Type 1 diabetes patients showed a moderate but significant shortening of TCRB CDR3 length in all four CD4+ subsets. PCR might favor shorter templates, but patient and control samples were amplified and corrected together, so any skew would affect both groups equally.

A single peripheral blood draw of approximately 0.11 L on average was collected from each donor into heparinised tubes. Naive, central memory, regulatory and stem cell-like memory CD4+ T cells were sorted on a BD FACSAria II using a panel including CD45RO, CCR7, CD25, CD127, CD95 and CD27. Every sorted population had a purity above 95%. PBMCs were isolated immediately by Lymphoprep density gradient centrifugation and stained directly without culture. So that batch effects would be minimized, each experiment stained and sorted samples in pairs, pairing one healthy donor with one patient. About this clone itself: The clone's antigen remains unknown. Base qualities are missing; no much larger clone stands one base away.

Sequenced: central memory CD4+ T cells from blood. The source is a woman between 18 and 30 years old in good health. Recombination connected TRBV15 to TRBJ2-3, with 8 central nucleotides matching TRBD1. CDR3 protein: CATSMGQAYTDTQYF. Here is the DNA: TGTGCCACCAGCATGGGACAGGCTTACACAGATACGCAGTATTTT.